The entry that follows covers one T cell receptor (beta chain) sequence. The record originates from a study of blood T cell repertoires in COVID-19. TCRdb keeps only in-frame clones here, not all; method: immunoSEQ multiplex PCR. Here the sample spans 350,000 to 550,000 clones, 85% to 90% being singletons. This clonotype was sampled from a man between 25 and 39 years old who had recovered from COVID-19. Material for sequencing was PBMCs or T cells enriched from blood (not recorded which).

CDR3: CATQDSYSSYEQYF. DNA of the CDR3: TGTGCCACCCAGGACAGCTATAGCTCCTACGAGCAGTACTTC. This chain joins TRBV6-5 and TRBJ2-7, with D perhaps matching TRBD1 (6 bases). Germline values: CDR1 MNHEY, CDR2 SVGAGI. Deletions cut 10 bases from V and 0 bases from J, with 16 bases between. The CDR3 runs 14 residues.